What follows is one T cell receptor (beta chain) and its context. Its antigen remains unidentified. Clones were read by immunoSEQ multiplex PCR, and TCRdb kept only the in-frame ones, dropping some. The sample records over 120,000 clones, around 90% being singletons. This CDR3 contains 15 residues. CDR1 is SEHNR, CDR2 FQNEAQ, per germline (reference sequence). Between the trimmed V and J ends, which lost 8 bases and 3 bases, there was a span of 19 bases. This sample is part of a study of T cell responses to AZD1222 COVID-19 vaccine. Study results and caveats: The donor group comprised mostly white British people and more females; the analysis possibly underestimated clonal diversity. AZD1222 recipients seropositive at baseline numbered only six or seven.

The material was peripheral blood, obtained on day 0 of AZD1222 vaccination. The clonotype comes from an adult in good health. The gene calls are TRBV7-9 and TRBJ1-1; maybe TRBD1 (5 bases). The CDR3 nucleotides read TGTGCCAGCGGGGACGCATTGGTTTCGGACACTGAAGCTTTCTTT. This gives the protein CASGDALVSDTEAFF.